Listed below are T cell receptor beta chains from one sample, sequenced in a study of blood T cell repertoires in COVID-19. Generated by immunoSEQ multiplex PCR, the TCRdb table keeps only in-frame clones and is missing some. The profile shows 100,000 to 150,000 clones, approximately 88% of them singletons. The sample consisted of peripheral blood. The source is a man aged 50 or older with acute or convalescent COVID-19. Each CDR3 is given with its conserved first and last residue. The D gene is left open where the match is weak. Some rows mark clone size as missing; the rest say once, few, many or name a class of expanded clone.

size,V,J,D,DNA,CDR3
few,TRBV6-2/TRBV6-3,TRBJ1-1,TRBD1,TGTGCCAGCAGTTACGACCCGGGACAGGGTTCTTTGTACACTGAAGCTTTCTTT,CASSYDPGQGSLYTEAFF
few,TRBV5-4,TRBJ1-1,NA,TGTGCCAGCACCACGGGCACGGGAAGGTTCGACACTGAAGCTTTCTTT,CASTTGTGRFDTEAFF
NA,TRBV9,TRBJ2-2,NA,TGTGCCAGCACCGCGCCAGCGGACACCGGGGAGCTGTTTTTT,CASTAPADTGELFF
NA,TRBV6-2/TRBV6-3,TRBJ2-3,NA,TGTGCCAGCAGTTCGAGCACAGATACGCAGTATTTT,CASSSSTDTQYF
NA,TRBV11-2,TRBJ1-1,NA,TGTGCCAGCAGCTTAGTTCCGGGTCTACTTATGAACACTGAAGCTTTCTTT,CASSLVPGLLMNTEAFF
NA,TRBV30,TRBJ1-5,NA,TGTGCCTGGAGTGGGACAGCACATCAGCCCCAGCATTTT,CAWSGTAHQPQHF
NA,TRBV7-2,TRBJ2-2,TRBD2,TGTGCCAGCAGGCCCACTAGCGGGAACGCCGGGGAGCTGTTTTTT,CASRPTSGNAGELFF
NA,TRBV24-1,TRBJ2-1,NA,TGTGCCACCAGTGATTTCCCCTGGGACTCCGAGCAGTTCTTC,CATSDFPWDSEQFF
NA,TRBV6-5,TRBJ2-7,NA,TGTGCCAGCAGTTACGGCCTGGAGTACGAGCAGTACTTC,CASSYGLEYEQYF
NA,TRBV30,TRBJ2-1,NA,TGTGCCTGGAGTCTCTTAGGGGATGAGCAGTTCTTC,CAWSLLGDEQFF
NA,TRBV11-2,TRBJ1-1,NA,TGTGCCAGCAGCTTAGATCAGGGGCGGACTGAAGCTTTCTTT,CASSLDQGRTEAFF
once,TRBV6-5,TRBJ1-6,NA,TGTGCCAGCTCACAGGTCTATAATTCACCCCTCCACTTT,CASSQVYNSPLHF
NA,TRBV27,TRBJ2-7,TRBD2,TGTGCCAGCAGTCACCTAGCGGGAGGGCCCTACGAGCAGTACTTC,CASSHLAGGPYEQYF